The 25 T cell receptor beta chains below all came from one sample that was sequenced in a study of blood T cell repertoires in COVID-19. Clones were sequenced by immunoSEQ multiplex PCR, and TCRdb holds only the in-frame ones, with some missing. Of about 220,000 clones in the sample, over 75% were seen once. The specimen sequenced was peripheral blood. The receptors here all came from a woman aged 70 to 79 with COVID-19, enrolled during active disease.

Here the CDR3 reads CASSQEGGTVGELFF. The CDR3 region has the DNA TGCGCCAGCAGCCAAGAGGGCGGGACGGTCGGGGAGCTGTTTTTT. The V and J genes are TRBV4-3 and TRBJ2-2, with TRBD2 as a possible D gene (6 bases). Germline CDR1 is LGHNA and CDR2 is YSLEER. Trimming removed 0 bases at V and 7 bases at J, with 12 bases between. The CDR3 has 15 residues.

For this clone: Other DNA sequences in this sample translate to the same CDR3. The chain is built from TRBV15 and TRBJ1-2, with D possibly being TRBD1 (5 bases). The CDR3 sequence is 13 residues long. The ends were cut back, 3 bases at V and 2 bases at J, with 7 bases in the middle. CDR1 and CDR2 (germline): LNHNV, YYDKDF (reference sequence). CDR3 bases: TGTGCCACCAGCAGTGACAGAAACTATGGCTACACCTTC. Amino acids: CATSSDRNYGYTF.

The chain's CDR3 is CASSPSVYEQYF. CDR3 in DNA: TGTGCCAGCTCACCGAGCGTCTACGAGCAGTACTTC. J is TRBJ2-7 and V is TRBV18; the D is unclear. V was trimmed by 3 bases and J by 3 bases, leaving 6 bases between them. Germline-derived CDR1 and CDR2 are KGHSH and LQKENI. This CDR3 has 12 residues.

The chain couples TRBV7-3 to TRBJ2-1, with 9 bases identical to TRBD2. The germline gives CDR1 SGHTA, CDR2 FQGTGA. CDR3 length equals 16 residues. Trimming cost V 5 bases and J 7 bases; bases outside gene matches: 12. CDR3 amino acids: CASSTRWREGHNEQFF. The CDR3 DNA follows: TGTGCCAGCAGCACAAGGTGGCGGGAGGGCCATAATGAGCAGTTCTTC.

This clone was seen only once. The CDR3 loop is CASSQEGGQRNQPQHF. CDR3 DNA: TGCGCCAGCAGCCAAGAGGGCGGACAGCGTAATCAGCCCCAGCATTTT. The chain combines TRBV4-1 with TRBJ1-5, with D perhaps matching TRBD1 (6 bases). The V end was cut by 0 bases, the J end by 4 bases, with 13 bases between. CDR3 length: 16 residues. Looked up from germline, CDR1 is MGHRA and CDR2 is YSYEKL.

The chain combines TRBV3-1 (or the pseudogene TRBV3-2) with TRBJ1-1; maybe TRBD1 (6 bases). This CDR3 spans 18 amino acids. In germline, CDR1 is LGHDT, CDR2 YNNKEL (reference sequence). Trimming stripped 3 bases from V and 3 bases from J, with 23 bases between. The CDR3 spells CASSHLYWGRGPHTEAFF. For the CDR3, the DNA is TGTGCCAGCAGCCACTTATACTGGGGCAGGGGCCCACACACTGAAGCTTTCTTT.

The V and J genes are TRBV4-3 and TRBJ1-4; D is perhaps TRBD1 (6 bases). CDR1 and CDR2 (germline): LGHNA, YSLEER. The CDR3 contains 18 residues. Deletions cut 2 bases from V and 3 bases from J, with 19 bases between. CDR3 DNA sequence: TGCGCCAGCAGCCAAAAACAATCAGGGGTTCTCGCTAATGAAAAACTGTTTTTT. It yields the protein CASSQKQSGVLANEKLFF.

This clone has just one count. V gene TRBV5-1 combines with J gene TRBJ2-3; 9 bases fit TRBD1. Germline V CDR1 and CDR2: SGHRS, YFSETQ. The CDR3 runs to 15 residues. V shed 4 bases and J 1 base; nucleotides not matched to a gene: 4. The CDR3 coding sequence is TGCGCCAGCAGCCGAAGGACAGGGGGCACAGATACGCAGTATTTT. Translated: CASSRRTGGTDTQYF.

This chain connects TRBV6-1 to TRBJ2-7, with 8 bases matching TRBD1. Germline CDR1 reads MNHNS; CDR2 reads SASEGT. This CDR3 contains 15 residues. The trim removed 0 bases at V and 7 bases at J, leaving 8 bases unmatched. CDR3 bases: TGTGCCAGCAGTGAAGCCGGGGGACAGGTAGGGGAGCAGTACTTC. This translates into CASSEAGGQVGEQYF.

As DNA, the CDR3 is TGTGCCACCAGCAGAGGTAACAGGTACTATGGCTACACCTTC. As protein: CATSRGNRYYGYTF. J is TRBJ1-2 and V is TRBV15; TRBD1 is a possible D gene (5 bases). Germline values: CDR1 LNHNV, CDR2 YYDKDF (reference sequence). This CDR3 comprises 14 residues. The V end was cut by 1 base, the J end by 3 bases, with 9 bases between. Supplemented by reference TRBV15 and TRBJ1-2, the full variable domain reads DAMVIQNPRYQVTQFGKPVTLSCSQTLNHNVMYWYQQKSSQAPKLLFHYYDKDFNNEADTPDNFQSRRPNTSFCFLDIRSPGLGDTAMYLCATSRGNRYYGYTFGSGTRLTVV.

In DNA form, the CDR3 reads TGTGCCAGCAGCTTAGGGACTAGCGGGGGTAATGAGCAGTTCTTC. Its translation is CASSLGTSGGNEQFF. The gene calls are TRBV11-3 and TRBJ2-1, with TRBD2 identical over 13 bases. J was trimmed by 7 bases and V by 1 base; bases with no gene match: 1. Germline V CDR1 and CDR2: SGHNT, YENEEA. The CDR3 runs 15 residues.

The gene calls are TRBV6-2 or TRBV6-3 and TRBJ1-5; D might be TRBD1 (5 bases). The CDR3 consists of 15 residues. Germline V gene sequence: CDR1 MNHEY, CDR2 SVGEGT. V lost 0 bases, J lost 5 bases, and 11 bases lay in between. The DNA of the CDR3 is TGTGCCAGCAGTTACTCGGGACTAGAGTATCAGCCCCAGCATTTT. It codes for CASSYSGLEYQPQHF.

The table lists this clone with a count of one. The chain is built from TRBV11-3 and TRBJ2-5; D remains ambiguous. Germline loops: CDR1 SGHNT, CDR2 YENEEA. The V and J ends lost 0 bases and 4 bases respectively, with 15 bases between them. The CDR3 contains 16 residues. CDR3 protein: CASSLEWSRYGETQYF. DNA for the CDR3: TGTGCCAGCAGCTTAGAGTGGTCCCGCTACGGAGAGACCCAGTACTTC.

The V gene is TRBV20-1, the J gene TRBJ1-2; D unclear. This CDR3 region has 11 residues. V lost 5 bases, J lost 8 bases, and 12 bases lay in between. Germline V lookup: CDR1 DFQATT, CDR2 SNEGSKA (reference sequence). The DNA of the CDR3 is TGCAGTGCTGGCCGAGGATGGGGCTACACCTTC. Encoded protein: CSAGRGWGYTF.

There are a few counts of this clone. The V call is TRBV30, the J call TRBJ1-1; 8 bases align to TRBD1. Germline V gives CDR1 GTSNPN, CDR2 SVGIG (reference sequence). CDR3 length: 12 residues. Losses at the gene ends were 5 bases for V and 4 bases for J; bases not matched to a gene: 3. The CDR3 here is CAWQGARTEAFF. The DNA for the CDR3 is TGTGCCTGGCAGGGGGCGCGCACTGAAGCTTTCTTT. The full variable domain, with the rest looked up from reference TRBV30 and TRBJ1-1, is SQTIHQWPATLVQPVGSPLSLECTVEGTSNPNLYWYRQAAGRGLQLLFYSVGIGQISSEVPQNLSASRPQDRQFILSSKKLLLSDSGFYLCAWQGARTEAFFGQGTRLTVV.

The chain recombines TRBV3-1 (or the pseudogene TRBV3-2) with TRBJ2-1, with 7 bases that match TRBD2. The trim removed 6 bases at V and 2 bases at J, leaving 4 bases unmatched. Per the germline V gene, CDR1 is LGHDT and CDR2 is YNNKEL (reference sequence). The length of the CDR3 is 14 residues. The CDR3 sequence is CASSGLEPYNEQFF. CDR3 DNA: TGTGCCAGCAGTGGACTAGAGCCCTACAATGAGCAGTTCTTC.

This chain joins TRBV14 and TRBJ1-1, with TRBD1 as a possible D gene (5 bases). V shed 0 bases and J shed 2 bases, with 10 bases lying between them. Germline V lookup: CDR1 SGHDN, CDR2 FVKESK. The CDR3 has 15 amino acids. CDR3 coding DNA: TGTGCCAGCAGCCAAGATCAGGGCGAAAACACTGAAGCTTTCTTT. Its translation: CASSQDQGENTEAFF.

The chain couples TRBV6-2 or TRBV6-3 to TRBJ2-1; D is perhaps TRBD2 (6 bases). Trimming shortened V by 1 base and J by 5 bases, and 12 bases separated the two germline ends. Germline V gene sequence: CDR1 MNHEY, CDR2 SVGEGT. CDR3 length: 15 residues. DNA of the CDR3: TGTGCCAGCAGTTACTTGCCTAGCGTAAACAATGAGCAGTTCTTC. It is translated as CASSYLPSVNNEQFF.

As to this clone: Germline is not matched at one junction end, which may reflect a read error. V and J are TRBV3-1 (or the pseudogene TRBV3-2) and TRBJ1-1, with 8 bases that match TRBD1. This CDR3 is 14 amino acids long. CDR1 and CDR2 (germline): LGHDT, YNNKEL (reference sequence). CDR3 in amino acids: CASSRGTGERAGVF. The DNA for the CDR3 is TGTGCCAGCAGCCGCGGGACAGGAGAAAGAGCGGGTGTATTT.

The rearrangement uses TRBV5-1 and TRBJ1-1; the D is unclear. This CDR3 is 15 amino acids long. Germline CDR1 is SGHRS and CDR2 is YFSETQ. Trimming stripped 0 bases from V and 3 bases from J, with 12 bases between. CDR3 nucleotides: TGCGCCAGCAGCTTGGCCGCGTCGAGGGACACTGAAGCTTTCTTT. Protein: CASSLAASRDTEAFF.

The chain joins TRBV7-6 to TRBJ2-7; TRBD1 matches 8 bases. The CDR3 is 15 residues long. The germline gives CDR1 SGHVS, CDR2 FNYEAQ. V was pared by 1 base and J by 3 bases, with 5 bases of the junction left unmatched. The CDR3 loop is CASSLGTGKNYEQYF. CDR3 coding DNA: TGTGCCAGCAGCTTAGGGACAGGGAAGAACTACGAGCAGTACTTC.

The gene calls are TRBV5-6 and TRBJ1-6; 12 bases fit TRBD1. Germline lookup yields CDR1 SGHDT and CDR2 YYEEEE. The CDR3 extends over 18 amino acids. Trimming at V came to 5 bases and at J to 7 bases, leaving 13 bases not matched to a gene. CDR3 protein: CASSPGQGARGANSPLHF. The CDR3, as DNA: TGTGCCAGCAGTCCGGGACAGGGGGCGAGAGGGGCAAATTCACCCCTCCACTTT.

For the CDR3, the DNA is TGTGCCAGCAGACTTGGACAGGGTGCAACTAATGAAAAACTGTTTTTT. Residues: CASRLGQGATNEKLFF. The genes are TRBV14 and TRBJ1-4; TRBD1 agrees at 8 bases. Germline V CDR1 and CDR2: SGHDN, FVKESK. The V segment lost 6 bases and the J segment 0 bases; nucleotides outside the gene matches: 6. The CDR3 sequence is 16 residues long.

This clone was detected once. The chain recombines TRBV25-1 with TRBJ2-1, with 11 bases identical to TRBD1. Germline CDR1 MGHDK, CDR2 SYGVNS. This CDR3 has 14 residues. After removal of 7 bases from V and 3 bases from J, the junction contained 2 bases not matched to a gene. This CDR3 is CASKGTGGYNEQFF. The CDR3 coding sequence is TGTGCCAGCAAGGGGACAGGGGGCTACAATGAGCAGTTCTTC.

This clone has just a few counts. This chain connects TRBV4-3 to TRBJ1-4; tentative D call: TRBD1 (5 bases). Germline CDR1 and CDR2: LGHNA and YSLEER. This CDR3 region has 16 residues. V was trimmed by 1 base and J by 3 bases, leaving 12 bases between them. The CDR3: CASSQGNRDSNEKLFF. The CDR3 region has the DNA TGCGCCAGCAGCCAAGGGAATAGGGACTCTAATGAAAAACTGTTTTTT.